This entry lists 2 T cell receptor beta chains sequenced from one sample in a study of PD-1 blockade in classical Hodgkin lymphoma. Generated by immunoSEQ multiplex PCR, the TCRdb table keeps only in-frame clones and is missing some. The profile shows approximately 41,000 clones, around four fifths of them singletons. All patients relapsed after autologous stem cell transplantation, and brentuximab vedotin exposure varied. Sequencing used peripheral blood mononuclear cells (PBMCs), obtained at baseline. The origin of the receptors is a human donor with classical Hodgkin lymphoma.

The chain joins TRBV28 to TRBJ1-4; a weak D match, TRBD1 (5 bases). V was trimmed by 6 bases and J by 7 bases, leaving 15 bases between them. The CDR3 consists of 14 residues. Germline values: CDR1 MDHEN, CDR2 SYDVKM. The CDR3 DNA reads TGTGCCAGCAGCTTCACCGAGGGGTTTGAAAAACTGTTTTTT. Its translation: CASSFTEGFEKLFF.

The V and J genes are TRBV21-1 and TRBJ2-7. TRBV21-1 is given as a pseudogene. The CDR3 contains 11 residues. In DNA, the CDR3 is TGTGCCAGCAGCTGGCGCTACGAGCAGTACTTC. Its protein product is CASSWRYEQYF.